The 9 T cell receptor beta chains in this list originate from one sample, sequenced in a study of blood T cell repertoires in COVID-19 (dated by TCRdb to about 2020). Receptor amplification or capture employed the immunoSEQ multiplex PCR assay. TCRdb took over this immuneACCESS table, retaining in-frame rearrangements with V and J assigned. Such tables are incomplete; in checked studies, under half of the missing clones stem from an unresolved V gene, and the remainder is unexplained. The sample profile shows approximately 250,000 clones; around nine tenths of them were found once. The top ten constitute 1.5% to 2% of the sample. Sample: peripheral blood. The source of these receptors is a woman aged 60-70 years who had recovered from COVID-19.

This clone was seen once. V usage is TRBV5-1 and J usage is TRBJ2-3; 9 nucleotides match TRBD1. Germline CDR1 is SGHRS and CDR2 is YFSETQ. The CDR3 covers 14 residues. With 4 bases clipped from V and 4 bases from J, the junction kept 4 bases outside the gene matches. The CDR3 reads CASSPWTGADTQYF. In nucleotides, the CDR3 is TGCGCCAGCAGCCCGTGGACAGGGGCAGATACGCAGTATTTT.

The rearrangement uses TRBV6-1 and TRBJ2-7; 11 nucleotides agree with TRBD2. J gave up 7 bases and V 8 bases, and 13 bases lay outside the gene matches. In germline, CDR1 is MNHNS, CDR2 SASEGT. This CDR3 contains 15 residues. The CDR3 sequence: CASDVTGTSGKEQYF. CDR3 sequence (DNA): TGTGCCAGCGATGTTACCGGGACTAGCGGAAAAGAGCAGTACTTC.

The rearrangement uses TRBV10-3 and TRBJ2-1; the D gene is possibly TRBD1 (5 bases). The CDR3 sequence is 14 residues long. V gave up 8 bases and J gave up 0 bases, with 11 bases separating them. The V gene's germline CDR1 is ENHRY and CDR2 SYGVKD. The CDR3 DNA sequence: TGTGCCATCGGGGCCGGGTACTCCTACAATGAGCAGTTCTTC. Protein: CAIGAGYSYNEQFF.

In DNA form, the CDR3 reads TGTGCCAGCAGCTTACGCGGAGCTTCCTACAATGAGCAGTTCTTC. Translation gives CASSLRGASYNEQFF. The genes are TRBV11-3 and TRBJ2-1; unclear D gene. The V and J ends lost 2 bases and 1 base respectively, with 9 bases between them. The germline CDR1 and CDR2 sequences are SGHNT and YENEEA. This CDR3 comprises 15 residues.

This clone was observed a handful of times. The rearrangement links TRBV4-2 to TRBJ1-4; 7 bases agree with TRBD1. After removal of 1 base from V and 2 bases from J, the junction contained 4 bases not matched to a gene. This CDR3 region has 16 residues. Germline-derived CDR1 and CDR2 are LGHNA and YNFKEQ. The CDR3 is CASSQGTQGTNEKLFF. The CDR3 DNA reads TGTGCCAGCAGCCAAGGGACACAGGGGACTAATGAAAAACTGTTTTTT.

This clone was found once. The chain uses TRBV25-1 and TRBJ2-7; D is unclear. The V gene's germline CDR1 is MGHDK and CDR2 SYGVNS. The length of the CDR3 is 14 residues. V was cut by 4 bases and J by 1 base, with 11 bases left in between. The CDR3 sequence is CASSAELLSYEQYF. In DNA form, the CDR3 reads TGTGCCAGCAGTGCGGAGTTACTATCCTACGAGCAGTACTTC.

V usage is TRBV28 and J usage is TRBJ1-1; 7 nucleotides line up with TRBD1. The CDR3 extends over 16 amino acids. V shed 1 base, J shed 0 bases, and the junction held 5 bases outside the gene matches. Germline V gene data show CDR1 as MDHEN and CDR2 as SYDVKM. CDR3 in amino acids: CASSLSEGAMNTEAFF. As DNA, the CDR3 is TGTGCCAGCAGTTTATCTGAGGGGGCGATGAACACTGAAGCTTTCTTT.

The CDR3 loop reads CASSYPGAGGQYF. In DNA form, the CDR3 reads TGTGCCAGCAGTTATCCCGGGGCCGGGGGGCAGTACTTC. The chain employs TRBV6-5 and TRBJ2-7; perhaps TRBD2 as D (6 bases). Trimming left V 3 bases short and J 9 bases short, with 15 bases between. CDR1 is MNHEY, CDR2 SVGAGI, per germline. The CDR3 length is 13 residues.

The V and J genes are TRBV4-2 and TRBJ2-1; 7 bases line up with TRBD1. The V and J ends lost 2 bases and 8 bases, in that order; junction bases with no gene match: 9. The CDR3 is 15 amino acids. CDR1 is LGHNA, CDR2 YNFKEQ, per germline. CDR3 bases: TGTGCCAGCAGCCAACCCACCCAGGGGGTGGATGAGCAGTTCTTC. Residues: CASSQPTQGVDEQFF.